The 29 T cell receptor beta chains reported below all come from one sample, sequenced in a study of CD8 T cells in Susac syndrome. RNA was extracted with the RNeasy kit, and a quantity of 0.5 to 1 ug was reverse transcribed using random hexamers. MiXCR was run by TCRdb on the immunoSEQ multiplex PCR reads, yielding one entry per CDR3 protein. The data contain around 220,000 distinct CDR3 sequences, about 93% of them seen just once; the ten biggest clones take up about 0.15%. Sequencing was performed on CD8+ T cells from PBMCs. Receptors originate from a human donor with multiple sclerosis.

This chain joins TRBV11-2 and TRBJ1-1; D is undetermined. Germline CDR1 reads SGHAT; CDR2 reads FQNNGV. The length of the CDR3 is 14 residues. The V end lost 1 base, the J end lost 2 bases, and 8 bases lay between the germline ends. The CDR3 loop reads CASSLGPGNTEAFF. In nucleotides, the CDR3 is TGTGCCAGCAGCTTAGGCCCGGGAAACACTGAAGCTTTCTTT.

The CDR3: CASSQEWGGNQETQYF. The CDR3 DNA is TGCGCCAGCAGCCAAGAGTGGGGAGGGAACCAAGAGACCCAGTACTTC. The J gene is TRBJ2-5, the V gene TRBV4-3; 7 nucleotides align to TRBD2. The CDR3 runs to 16 residues. The V gene end was trimmed by 0 bases and the J gene end by 0 bases; junction bases not matched to a gene: 4. From germline, CDR1 is LGHNA and CDR2 YSLEER.

The chain couples TRBV19 to TRBJ2-3; 11 bases fit TRBD2. With V trimmed by 5 bases and J by 3 bases, 10 bases remained unmatched. Looked up from germline, CDR1 is LNHDA and CDR2 is SQIVND (reference sequence). This CDR3 region has 17 residues. The chain's CDR3 is CASSRLELAGDTDTQYF. The CDR3 coding sequence is TGTGCCAGTAGTCGTCTCGAACTAGCGGGAGATACAGATACGCAGTATTTT.

The J gene is TRBJ2-1, the V gene TRBV7-9; a weak D match, TRBD1 (6 bases). CDR1 SEHNR and CDR2 FQNEAQ come from the germline V gene (reference sequence). V was clipped by 4 bases and J by 7 bases, with 14 bases between them. This CDR3 is 14 amino acids long. CDR3 nucleotides: TGTGCCAGCAGCTCAACTGTGCAGGGGAATGAGCAGTTCTTC. Its protein is CASSSTVQGNEQFF.

The CDR3 here is CATGGQGETQYF. DNA for the CDR3: TGTGCCACCGGGGGACAGGGCGAGACCCAGTACTTC. This chain connects TRBV24-1 to TRBJ2-5; 9 positions match TRBD1. Germline V lookup: CDR1 KGHDR, CDR2 SFDVKD. The CDR3 contains 12 residues. Unmatched junction bases numbered 3, after V lost 9 bases and J lost 5 bases.

The CDR3 reads CASSLPSDEQFF. In DNA, the CDR3 is TGCGCCAGCAGCCTGCCTTCCGATGAGCAGTTCTTC. This rearrangement joins TRBV4-1 to TRBJ2-1; D remains unclear. The CDR3 is 12 amino acids. The germline V gene has CDR1 MGHRA and CDR2 YSYEKL. Trimming stripped 4 bases from V and 8 bases from J, with 9 bases between.

The chain combines TRBV19 with TRBJ1-1, with D perhaps TRBD1 (5 bases). This CDR3 is built from 12 residues. Germline values: CDR1 LNHDA, CDR2 SQIVND (reference sequence). The ends were cut back, 5 bases at V and 8 bases at J, with 12 bases in the middle. CDR3 loop: CASSVTGVEAFF. CDR3 DNA sequence: TGTGCCAGTAGTGTCACAGGCGTCGAAGCTTTCTTT.

V is TRBV27 and J is TRBJ2-2; 12 nucleotides agree with TRBD2. The V gene end was trimmed by 5 bases and the J gene end by 4 bases; junction bases not matched to a gene: 20. Germline CDR1 and CDR2: MNHEY and SMNVEV (reference sequence). CDR3 size: 21 residues. CDR3: CASSPFRLAGVIESGTGELFF. CDR3 sequence (DNA): TGTGCCAGCAGTCCCTTTAGACTAGCGGGAGTCATCGAATCGGGCACCGGGGAGCTGTTTTTT.

This chain uses TRBV20-1 with TRBJ2-1; 13 positions agree with TRBD2. J lost 3 bases, V lost 0 bases, and 8 bases had no gene match. The CDR3 has 18 amino acids. The germline V gene has CDR1 DFQATT and CDR2 SNEGSKA (reference sequence). CDR3 protein: CSARDQGTSGTLYNEQFF. In DNA, the CDR3 is TGCAGTGCTAGAGATCAAGGGACTAGCGGGACCCTCTACAATGAGCAGTTCTTC.

In this sample, this clonotype turned up once. The V gene is TRBV2, the J gene TRBJ2-3; D is ambiguous. This CDR3 contains 13 residues. Trimming took off 3 bases at V and 3 bases at J, with 7 bases between the two ends. The germline V gene has CDR1 SNHLY and CDR2 FYNNEI. The CDR3 reads CASSDGETDTQYF. Written as DNA, the CDR3 is TGTGCCAGCAGTGATGGAGAAACAGATACGCAGTATTTT. Full variable domain (missing parts from reference TRBV2 and TRBJ2-3): EPEVTQTPSHQVTQMGQEVILRCVPISNHLYFYWYRQILGQKVEFLVSFYNNEISEKSEIFDDQFSVERPDGSNFTLKIRSTKLEDSAMYFCASSDGETDTQYFGPGTRLTVL.

V is TRBV7-8 and J is TRBJ2-7; D is possibly TRBD1 or TRBD2 (5 bases each). This CDR3 is 16 amino acids long. With 4 bases removed from V and 5 bases from J, the gap between germline ends came to 21 bases. In germline, CDR1 is SGHVS, CDR2 FQNEAQ. The CDR3 DNA sequence: TGTGCCAGCAGCTCCCACGGGGCAGAGGGGTTGAACGAGCAGTACTTC. Residues: CASSSHGAEGLNEQYF. The full variable domain, in which reference TRBV7-8 and TRBJ2-7 provide the parts outside the CDR3, is GAGVSQSPRYKVAKRGQDVALRCDPISGHVSLFWYQQALGQGPEFLTYFQNEAQLDKSGLPSDRFFAERPEGSVSTLKIQRTQQEDSAVYLCASSSHGAEGLNEQYFGPGTRLTVT.

The chain has TRBV7-9 and TRBJ2-1; 13 positions agree with TRBD2. The junction had 5 bases not matched to a gene; V was cut back by 4 bases and J by 8 bases. Germline V gene lookup returns CDR1 SEHNR and CDR2 FQNEAQ (reference sequence). CDR3 length: 15 amino acids. In DNA form, the CDR3 reads TGTGCCAGCAGCTCCCCACTAGCGGGGGGGCATGAGCAGTTCTTC. Its protein is CASSSPLAGGHEQFF.

V and J are TRBV7-9 and TRBJ2-1; 7 nucleotides align to TRBD2. From germline, CDR1 is SEHNR and CDR2 FQNEAQ (reference sequence). Unmatched junction bases numbered 6, after V lost 4 bases and J lost 3 bases. The CDR3 consists of 15 residues. For the CDR3, the DNA is TGTGCCAGCAGCTCCCCCGGGGGGAACTACAATGAGCAGTTCTTC. Protein: CASSSPGGNYNEQFF.

As DNA, the CDR3 is TGCAGCCCCAGGCGGGGGGAGTGGCATGAGCAGTTCTTC. This translates into CSPRRGEWHEQFF. The chain combines TRBV29-1 with TRBJ2-1; TRBD2 aligns across 8 bases. CDR1 is SQVTM and CDR2 is ANQGSEA in the germline V gene. The CDR3 sequence is 13 residues long. After removal of 8 bases from V and 8 bases from J, the junction contained 11 bases not matched to a gene.

The V gene is TRBV10-3, the J gene TRBJ1-1; D gene ambiguous. Per germline, CDR1 ENHRY and CDR2 SYGVKD. This CDR3 has 14 residues. Between the trimmed V and J ends, which lost 4 bases and 3 bases, there was a span of 12 bases. The CDR3 nucleotides read TGTGCCATCAGTGTGGGAGACTCCTACACTGAAGCTTTCTTT. This codes for CAISVGDSYTEAFF.

V usage is TRBV6-4 and J usage is TRBJ2-1; weak D call: TRBD1 (6 bases). Trimming cost V 2 bases and J 4 bases, with 12 bases left between them. Germline CDR1 and CDR2: MRHNA and SNTAGT. The CDR3 extends over 15 amino acids. The CDR3 protein is CASSDAPGEYNEQFF. DNA for the CDR3: TGTGCCAGCAGTGACGCCCCAGGGGAGTACAATGAGCAGTTCTTC.

The chain joins TRBV9 to TRBJ2-3; TRBD2 is a possible D gene (7 bases). CDR3 length equals 16 residues. The germline V and J ends were trimmed by 0 bases and 1 base, with 12 bases remaining between them. The germline gives CDR1 SGDLS, CDR2 YYNGEE. CDR3 sequence (DNA): TGTGCCAGCAGCGTAGAAGGGGGGGTCGGCACAGATACGCAGTATTTT. This codes for CASSVEGGVGTDTQYF. The full variable domain, rest sourced from reference TRBV9 and TRBJ2-3, is DSGVTQTPKHLITATGQRVTLRCSPRSGDLSVYWYQQSLDQGLQFLIQYYNGEERAKGNILERFSAQQFPDLHSELNLSSLELGDSALYFCASSVEGGVGTDTQYFGPGTRLTVL.

The CDR3 protein is CASSESLAGEQYF. DNA for the CDR3: TGCGCCAGCAGTGAGTCACTAGCGGGGGAGCAGTACTTC. The chain combines TRBV10-2 with TRBJ2-7; TRBD2 aligns across 10 bases. CDR3 length: 13 amino acids. Trimming cost V 0 bases and J 7 bases; bases outside gene matches: 0. Germline V gene lookup returns CDR1 WSHSY and CDR2 SAAADI.

The rearrangement uses TRBV9 and TRBJ2-1; TRBD2 agrees at 7 bases. This CDR3 comprises 15 residues. Germline V lookup: CDR1 SGDLS, CDR2 YYNGEE. The J segment lost 6 bases and the V segment lost 3 bases, leaving 9 bases of the junction unmatched. The CDR3 coding sequence is TGTGCCAGCAGCGCCGGACTAGGCAAGATCAATGAGCAGTTCTTC. Residues: CASSAGLGKINEQFF.

This clonotype was counted once. The chain links TRBV7-3 to TRBJ2-3, with 13 bases aligning to TRBD2. The germline V gene encodes CDR1 SGHTA and CDR2 FQGTGA. The CDR3 sequence is 17 residues long. J lost 1 base, V lost 2 bases, and 3 bases had no gene match. The CDR3 DNA is TGTGCCAGCAGCTTATATGGACTAGCGGGGGGCACAGATACGCAGTATTTT. Protein sequence: CASSLYGLAGGTDTQYF.

This clonotype was recorded a few times. The chain recombines TRBV27 with TRBJ2-7; TRBD2 agrees at 12 bases. The J segment lost 7 bases and the V segment lost 5 bases, leaving 6 bases of the junction unmatched. In germline, CDR1 is MNHEY, CDR2 SMNVEV (reference sequence). CDR3 length equals 14 residues. CDR3 in amino acids: CASSPGTSGREQYF. The CDR3, as DNA: TGTGCCAGCAGTCCCGGGACTAGCGGGCGGGAGCAGTACTTC.

The chain employs TRBV2 and TRBJ2-1; TRBD1 might be the D (5 bases). Germline CDR1 SNHLY, CDR2 FYNNEI. The germline V and J ends were trimmed by 3 bases and 8 bases, with 14 bases remaining between them. CDR3 length equals 14 residues. CDR3 amino acids: CASSEGQGMHEQFF. The CDR3 DNA sequence: TGTGCCAGCAGTGAGGGCCAGGGTATGCATGAGCAGTTCTTC.

The chain combines TRBV29-1 with TRBJ2-3; 9 positions match TRBD1. Germline V gives CDR1 SQVTM, CDR2 ANQGSEA. The CDR3 length is 15 residues. V lost 3 bases to trimming and J lost 0 bases; unmatched junction nucleotides: 4. CDR3: CSVEGTGTSTDTQYF. The CDR3 region has the DNA TGCAGCGTTGAGGGGACAGGGACTAGCACAGATACGCAGTATTTT.

This chain connects TRBV10-3 to TRBJ2-1, with TRBD2 identical over 12 bases. From germline, CDR1 is ENHRY and CDR2 SYGVKD. The CDR3 has 18 residues. V shed 0 bases and J 9 bases; nucleotides not matched to a gene: 12. This CDR3 reads CAISESESSGRDGSEQFF. The CDR3 DNA reads as TGTGCCATCAGTGAGTCTGAGTCTAGCGGGAGGGATGGTAGTGAGCAGTTCTTC.

V and J are TRBV12-3 or TRBV12-4 and TRBJ2-7; D remains unclear. Trimming pared 5 bases from V and 5 bases from J, leaving 10 bases between. The CDR3 sequence is 12 residues long. CDR3 DNA: TGTGCCAGCAGTGTGCAATGGGACGAGCAGTACTTC. It translates to CASSVQWDEQYF.

The rearrangement joins TRBV30 to TRBJ2-7; 7 bases align to TRBD2. CDR3 length: 16 amino acids. J gave up 0 bases and V 2 bases, and 10 bases lay outside the gene matches. In germline, CDR1 is GTSNPN, CDR2 SVGIG (reference sequence). The CDR3 region is CAWSFYSGTNSYEQYF. As DNA, the CDR3 is TGTGCCTGGAGTTTTTACTCCGGGACTAACTCCTACGAGCAGTACTTC.

This clonotype was detected only once. The CDR3 DNA reads as TGTGCCACCAGTGCCGGGGAGCTGTTTTTT. Translated, it gives CATSAGELFF. The rearrangement uses TRBV24-1 and TRBJ2-2; D gene ambiguous. The CDR3 contains 10 residues. Trimming shortened V by 5 bases and J by 6 bases, and 0 bases separated the two germline ends. Germline CDR1 reads KGHDR; CDR2 reads SFDVKD.

Only a few counts were recorded for this clonotype. The rearrangement links TRBV14 to TRBJ2-1; no clear D. V lost 4 bases and J 8 bases, leaving 12 bases between the germline ends. This CDR3 is built from 13 residues. The germline V gene encodes CDR1 SGHDN and CDR2 FVKESK. CDR3 residues: CASSPRFVDEQFF. Here the CDR3 DNA reads TGTGCCAGCAGCCCCCGTTTCGTCGATGAGCAGTTCTTC.

The V gene is TRBV6-5, the J gene TRBJ1-2; 10 nucleotides align to TRBD1. Germline trimming cut 2 bases from V and 7 bases from J; bases unmatched to any gene: 13. The CDR3 has 17 amino acids. CDR1 and CDR2 (germline): MNHEY, SVGAGI. CDR3 in DNA: TGTGCCAGCAGTTACCCGCTCCATGGACAGGGGGAGGGTGGCTACACCTTC. It yields the protein CASSYPLHGQGEGGYTF.